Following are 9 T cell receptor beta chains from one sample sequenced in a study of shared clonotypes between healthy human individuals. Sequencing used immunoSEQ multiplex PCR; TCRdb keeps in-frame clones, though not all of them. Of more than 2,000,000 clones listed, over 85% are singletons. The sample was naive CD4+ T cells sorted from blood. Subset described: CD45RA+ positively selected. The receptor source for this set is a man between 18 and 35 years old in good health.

CDR3 coding DNA: TGTGCCATCAGGACCGGGACTAGCGGTTCCGGGGAGCTGTTTTTT. Translated, it gives CAIRTGTSGSGELFF. The rearrangement uses TRBV10-3 and TRBJ2-2, with 11 nucleotides matching TRBD2. The ends lost 6 bases at V and 6 bases at J; junction bases unmatched: 6. Per the germline V gene, CDR1 is ENHRY and CDR2 is SYGVKD. CDR3 size: 15 residues.

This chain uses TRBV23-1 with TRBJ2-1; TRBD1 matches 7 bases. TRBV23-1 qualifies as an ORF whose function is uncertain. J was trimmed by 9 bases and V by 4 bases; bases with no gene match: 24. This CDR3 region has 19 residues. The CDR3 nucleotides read TGCGCCAGCAGTCTCCGGGACAGCCAACCGGGGACAAAACTCCTTGAGCAGTTCTTC. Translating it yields CASSLRDSQPGTKLLEQFF.

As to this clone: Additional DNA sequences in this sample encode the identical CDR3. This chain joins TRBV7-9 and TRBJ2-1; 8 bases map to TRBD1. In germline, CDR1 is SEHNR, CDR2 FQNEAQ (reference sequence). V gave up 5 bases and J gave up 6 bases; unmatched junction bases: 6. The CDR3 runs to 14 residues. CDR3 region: CASSLGQGGNEQFF. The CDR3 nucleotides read TGTGCCAGCAGCCTTGGACAGGGCGGCAATGAGCAGTTCTTC.

This CDR3 reads CASRGLAGRTDTQYF. CDR3 nucleotides: TGTGCCAGCAGGGGACTAGCGGGACGCACAGATACGCAGTATTTT. The chain couples TRBV11-1 to TRBJ2-3; TRBD2 aligns across 13 bases. The CDR3 runs to 15 residues. Germline V gives CDR1 SGHAT, CDR2 FQDESV (reference sequence). Unmatched junction bases numbered 1, after V lost 6 bases and J lost 1 base. Combining the CDR3 with reference TRBV11-1 and TRBJ2-3 gives the whole variable domain EAEVAQSPRYKITEKSQAVAFWCDPISGHATLYWYRQILGQGPELLVQFQDESVVDDSQLPKDRFSAERLKGVDSTLKIQPAELGDSAMYLCASRGLAGRTDTQYFGPGTRLTVL.

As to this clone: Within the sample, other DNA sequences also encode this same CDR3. DNA of the CDR3: TGCGCCAGCAGCTCCGGCGGGGTCGGGAACACCATATATTTT. Amino acids: CASSSGGVGNTIYF. This chain links TRBV5-1 with TRBJ1-3; the D is unclear. Looked up from germline, CDR1 is SGHRS and CDR2 is YFSETQ. The CDR3 spans 14 residues. Trimming stripped 3 bases from V and 7 bases from J, with 14 bases between.

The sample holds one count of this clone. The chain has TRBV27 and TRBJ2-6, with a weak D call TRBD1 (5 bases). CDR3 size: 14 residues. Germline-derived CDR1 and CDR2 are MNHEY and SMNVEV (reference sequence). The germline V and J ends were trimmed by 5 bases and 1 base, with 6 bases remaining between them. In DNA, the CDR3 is TGTGCCAGCAGTCCAGGGTCTGGGGCCAACGTCCTGACTTTC. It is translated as CASSPGSGANVLTF.

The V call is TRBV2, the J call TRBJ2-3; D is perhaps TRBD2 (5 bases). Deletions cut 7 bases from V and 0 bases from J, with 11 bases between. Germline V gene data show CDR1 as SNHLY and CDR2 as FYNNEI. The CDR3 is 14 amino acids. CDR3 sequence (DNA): TGTGCCAGCATGATACGGGAAAGCACAGATACGCAGTATTTT. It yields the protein CASMIRESTDTQYF.

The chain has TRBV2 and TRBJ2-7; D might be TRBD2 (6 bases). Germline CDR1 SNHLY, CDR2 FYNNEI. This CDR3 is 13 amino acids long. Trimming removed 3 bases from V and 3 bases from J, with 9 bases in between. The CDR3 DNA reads TGTGCCAGCAGTGATCAGGGACTCTACGAGCAGTACTTC. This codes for CASSDQGLYEQYF.

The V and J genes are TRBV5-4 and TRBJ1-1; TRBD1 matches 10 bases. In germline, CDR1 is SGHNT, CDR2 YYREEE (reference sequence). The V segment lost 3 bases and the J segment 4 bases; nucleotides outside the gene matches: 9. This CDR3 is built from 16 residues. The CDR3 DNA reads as TGTGCCAGCAGCTCGGGCCGACAGGGGGCGCGCACTGAAGCTTTCTTT. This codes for CASSSGRQGARTEAFF.